What follows are 22 T cell receptor beta chains derived from one specimen sequenced in a study of blood T cell repertoires in COVID-19. This table comes from immunoSEQ multiplex PCR, and its TCRdb copy is limited to in-frame clones, with some not included. The table lists 220,000 or so clones, about 79% of them singletons. Sequencing was done on a sample of PBMCs or T cells enriched from blood (not recorded which). The origin of the receptors is a woman aged 60-75 years who had recovered from COVID-19.

The chain couples TRBV7-8 to TRBJ2-7; TRBD1 aligns across 9 bases. Looked up from germline, CDR1 is SGHVS and CDR2 is FQNEAQ. V shed 5 bases and J 4 bases; nucleotides not matched to a gene: 6. CDR3 length: 14 amino acids. Here the CDR3 DNA reads TGTGCCAGCAGCATCGGGACAGGGCCTTACGAGCAGTACTTC. It translates to CASSIGTGPYEQYF. The full variable domain, in which reference TRBV7-8 and TRBJ2-7 provide the parts outside the CDR3, is GAGVSQSPRYKVAKRGQDVALRCDPISGHVSLFWYQQALGQGPEFLTYFQNEAQLDKSGLPSDRFFAERPEGSVSTLKIQRTQQEDSAVYLCASSIGTGPYEQYFGPGTRLTVT.

This sequence joins TRBV5-1 and TRBJ1-1; D is undetermined. V was pared by 1 base and J by 8 bases, with 18 bases between. The CDR3 consists of 15 residues. Per germline, CDR1 SGHRS and CDR2 YFSETQ. The CDR3: CASSLTGITQNEAFF. The CDR3 DNA is TGCGCCAGCAGCTTGACCGGGATCACCCAAAACGAAGCTTTCTTT.

The chain is built from TRBV4-3 and TRBJ2-3, with 12 nucleotides matching TRBD2. CDR1 is LGHNA, CDR2 YSLEER, per germline. The V gene end was trimmed by 0 bases and the J gene end by 3 bases; junction bases not matched to a gene: 7. CDR3 length: 18 residues. The CDR3 here is CASSQDPSGGASTDTQYF. The CDR3 region has the DNA TGCGCCAGCAGCCAAGACCCTAGCGGGGGGGCCAGTACAGATACGCAGTATTTT.

The chain combines TRBV2 with TRBJ2-7, with 12 bases matching TRBD1. J gave up 3 bases and V 2 bases, and 5 bases lay outside the gene matches. CDR3 length equals 16 residues. The germline V gene encodes CDR1 SNHLY and CDR2 FYNNEI. The CDR3 is CASSEPGQGASYEQYF. Here the CDR3 DNA reads TGTGCCAGCAGTGAACCGGGACAGGGGGCGAGCTACGAGCAGTACTTC.

The chain carries TRBV6-5 and TRBJ1-2; D might be TRBD1 (5 bases). Germline V gene sequence: CDR1 MNHEY, CDR2 SVGAGI. This CDR3 is built from 13 residues. Trimming stripped 7 bases from V and 9 bases from J, with 18 bases between. Written as DNA, the CDR3 is TGTGCCAGCACCTTATTGGGGGGTGGAAGCTACACCTTC. Translating it yields CASTLLGGGSYTF.

This sequence joins TRBV6-1 and TRBJ1-4; D is uncertain. The CDR3 is made up of 15 amino acids. Germline assignment: CDR1 MNHNS and CDR2 SASEGT. Deletions cut 2 bases from V and 4 bases from J, with 11 bases between. CDR3 DNA: TGTGCCAGCAGTGAAACTATGCGGGGTAATGAAAAACTGTTTTTT. It codes for CASSETMRGNEKLFF.

The chain recombines TRBV19 with TRBJ1-2; unclear D gene. Trimming pared 7 bases from V and 7 bases from J, leaving 13 bases between. This CDR3 comprises 12 residues. Per the germline V gene, CDR1 is LNHDA and CDR2 is SQIVND (reference sequence). DNA of the CDR3: TGTGCCAGTAATGCGGGGTATCCTGGCTACACCTTC. This codes for CASNAGYPGYTF.

The CDR3 DNA reads TGTGCCAGCAGCTTAGAGACAGGGATCTACGAGCAGTACTTC. It codes for CASSLETGIYEQYF. V is TRBV7-2 and J is TRBJ2-7; 7 bases line up with TRBD1. This CDR3 region has 14 residues. The V gene's germline CDR1 is SGHTA and CDR2 FQGNSA. The V and J ends lost 1 base and 3 bases, in that order; junction bases with no gene match: 3. Variable domain in full (rest from reference TRBV7-2 and TRBJ2-7): GAGVSQSPSNKVTEKGKDVELRCDPISGHTALYWYRQSLGQGLEFLIYFQGNSAPDKSGLPSDRFSAERTGGSVSTLTIQRTQQEDSAVYLCASSLETGIYEQYFGPGTRLTVT.

The chain uses TRBV4-3 and TRBJ1-6, with 7 bases aligning to TRBD1. Losses at the gene ends were 1 base for V and 10 bases for J; bases not matched to a gene: 4. The CDR3 has 14 amino acids. The germline gives CDR1 LGHNA, CDR2 YSLEER. CDR3 DNA sequence: TGCGCCAGCAGCCAAGTACAGGGGAACTCACCCCTCCACTTT. Amino acid sequence: CASSQVQGNSPLHF.

The rearrangement joins TRBV5-6 to TRBJ2-2; D unclear. The CDR3 has 13 residues. The germline V and J ends were trimmed by 1 base and 7 bases, with 8 bases remaining between them. Germline V CDR1 and CDR2: SGHDT, YYEEEE. CDR3 sequence (DNA): TGTGCCAGCAGCTTGATGGCGGACGGGGAGCTGTTTTTT. Its protein is CASSLMADGELFF.

V usage is TRBV5-5 and J usage is TRBJ2-2, with D possibly being TRBD2 (5 bases). CDR1 is SGHKS and CDR2 is YYEKEE in the germline V gene (reference sequence). The CDR3 loop spans 19 amino acids. V was shortened by 4 bases and J by 1 base, with 23 bases between the two germline ends. The CDR3: CASSPKRLQRGLNTGELFF. CDR3 DNA: TGTGCCAGCAGCCCGAAACGCCTCCAACGGGGATTGAACACCGGGGAGCTGTTTTTT.

As to this clone: The sample holds other DNA sequences that translate to the same CDR3. CDR3 amino acids: CASSYTYEQYF. The CDR3 nucleotides read TGTGCCAGCAGTTATACCTACGAGCAGTACTTC. The rearrangement joins TRBV2 to TRBJ2-7; the D is unclear. The CDR3 contains 11 residues. From germline, CDR1 is SNHLY and CDR2 FYNNEI. The V gene lost 5 bases and the J gene lost 2 bases, with 4 bases spanning the gap.

V and J are TRBV14 and TRBJ1-1, with TRBD1 matching over 9 bases. The CDR3 loop spans 15 amino acids. Germline V lookup: CDR1 SGHDN, CDR2 FVKESK. J was trimmed by 5 bases and V by 6 bases; bases with no gene match: 10. CDR3 nucleotides: TGTGCCAGCAGACCTTGGGACAGGGTATATACTGAAGCTTTCTTT. This translates into CASRPWDRVYTEAFF.

The CDR3 sequence is CASSLGGTIEQYF. CDR3 DNA: TGTGCCAGCAGCTTAGGAGGGACAATCGAGCAGTACTTC. The chain recombines TRBV7-2 with TRBJ2-7; perhaps TRBD1 as D (6 bases). The germline V gene has CDR1 SGHTA and CDR2 FQGNSA. The CDR3 extends over 13 amino acids. Trimming left V 1 base short and J 6 bases short, with 10 bases between.

The DNA for the CDR3 is TGTGCCAGCAGCCTGGGGACTAGCGGGATCCGGCAGTTCTTC. As protein: CASSLGTSGIRQFF. The V call is TRBV3-1 (or the pseudogene TRBV3-2), the J call TRBJ2-1; 13 positions match TRBD2. Germline V lookup: CDR1 LGHDT, CDR2 YNNKEL (reference sequence). V lost 4 bases and J lost 12; bases outside the gene matches: 6. The CDR3 runs 14 residues.

The chain carries TRBV5-1 and TRBJ1-6, with TRBD1 matching over 10 bases. Germline values: CDR1 SGHRS, CDR2 YFSETQ. The CDR3 contains 15 residues. V dropped 4 bases and J dropped 7; count of bases not matched to a gene: 5. DNA of the CDR3: TGCGCCAGCAGCGGACAGGGGGTTGGCAATTCACCCCTCCACTTT. The encoded protein is CASSGQGVGNSPLHF.

The chain has TRBV27 and TRBJ1-5; TRBD1 is a possible D gene (6 bases). CDR3 length: 13 amino acids. Per the germline V gene, CDR1 is MNHEY and CDR2 is SMNVEV (reference sequence). The V gene lost 5 bases and the J gene lost 6 bases, with 11 bases spanning the gap. In nucleotides, the CDR3 is TGTGCCAGCAGTACCCAGGGGCGTCAGCCCCAGCATTTT. Translated, it gives CASSTQGRQPQHF.

A few counts support this clone. The chain links TRBV15 to TRBJ2-1; D is perhaps TRBD2 (5 bases). Looked up from germline, CDR1 is LNHNV and CDR2 is YYDKDF (reference sequence). This CDR3 is built from 16 residues. V lost 0 bases and J 0 bases, leaving 9 bases between the germline ends. The CDR3: CATSREEGGSYNEQFF. The CDR3 nucleotides are TGTGCCACCAGCAGAGAAGAAGGAGGCTCCTACAATGAGCAGTTCTTC.

The chain carries TRBV18 and TRBJ1-4; D unclear. Deletions cut 2 bases from V and 4 bases from J, with 11 bases between. The CDR3 length is 15 residues. Looked up from germline, CDR1 is KGHSH and CDR2 is LQKENI. The CDR3 reads CASSPFWSDNEKLFF. DNA for the CDR3: TGTGCCAGCTCACCATTCTGGAGCGATAATGAAAAACTGTTTTTT.

The chain links TRBV4-1 to TRBJ2-7; 9 bases agree with TRBD1. Looked up from germline, CDR1 is MGHRA and CDR2 is YSYEKL. J lost 5 bases, V lost 1 base, and 6 bases had no gene match. This CDR3 is built from 15 residues. The CDR3 DNA is TGCGCCAGCAGCCAAGGGACAGGGGATCGTCACGAGCAGTACTTC. It codes for CASSQGTGDRHEQYF.

The chain is built from TRBV4-1 and TRBJ2-7; 12 bases map to TRBD2. Germline CDR1 MGHRA, CDR2 YSYEKL. The CDR3 is made up of 16 amino acids. With V trimmed by 4 bases and J by 5 bases, 9 bases remained unmatched. CDR3 sequence reads: CASSLWLAGGPNEQYF. CDR3 sequence (DNA): TGCGCCAGCAGCCTTTGGCTAGCGGGAGGGCCAAACGAGCAGTACTTC.

The genes are TRBV6-2 or TRBV6-3 and TRBJ2-2, with 10 nucleotides matching TRBD1. Germline lookup yields CDR1 MNHEY and CDR2 SVGEGT. Trimming took 5 bases from V and 5 from J; bases not matched to a gene: 14. The CDR3 consists of 18 residues. CDR3 in DNA: TGTGCCAGCAGTCTGCCGCGACAGGGGGCGCGTGAGACCGGGGAGCTGTTTTTT. It encodes CASSLPRQGARETGELFF.